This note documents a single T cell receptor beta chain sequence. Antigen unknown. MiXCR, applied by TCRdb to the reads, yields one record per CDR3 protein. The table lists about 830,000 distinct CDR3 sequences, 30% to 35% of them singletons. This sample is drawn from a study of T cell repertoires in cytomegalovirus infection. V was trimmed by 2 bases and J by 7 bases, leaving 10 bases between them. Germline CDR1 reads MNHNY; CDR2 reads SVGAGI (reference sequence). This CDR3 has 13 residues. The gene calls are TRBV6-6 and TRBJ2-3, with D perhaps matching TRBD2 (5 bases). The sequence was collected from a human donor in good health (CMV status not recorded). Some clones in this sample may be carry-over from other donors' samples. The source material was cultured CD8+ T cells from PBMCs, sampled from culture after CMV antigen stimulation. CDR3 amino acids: CASSYASGNTQYF. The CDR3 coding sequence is TGTGCCAGCAGTTACGCGTCGGGGAATACGCAGTATTTT.